A single sample gave rise to the 19 T cell receptor beta chains below, sequenced in a study of cytotoxic CD8 clonotypes in ibrutinib-treated CLL. Sequenced by immunoSEQ multiplex PCR; TCRdb stores in-frame clones only, minus some. The sample holds around 300,000 clones, almost 80% seen once. The sequenced sample was PBMCs, obtained before ibrutinib treatment. These receptors all come from a human donor with chronic lymphocytic leukemia.

The V call is TRBV5-1, the J call TRBJ2-1; TRBD2 matches at 11 bases. Germline CDR1 reads SGHRS; CDR2 reads YFSETQ. The CDR3 covers 17 residues. Trimming cost V 4 bases and J 1 base; bases outside gene matches: 7. The CDR3 region has the DNA TGCGCCAGCAGCCAAACTAGCGGGAGTAGTTCCTACAATGAGCAGTTCTTC. It codes for CASSQTSGSSSYNEQFF.

The chain couples TRBV7-2 to TRBJ2-1; perhaps TRBD1 as D (5 bases). Germline assignment: CDR1 SGHTA and CDR2 FQGNSA. The CDR3 covers 13 residues. The V end was cut by 1 base, the J end by 7 bases, with 8 bases between. The CDR3: CASSLDRSNEQFF. CDR3 nucleotide sequence: TGTGCCAGCAGCTTAGACAGGTCGAATGAGCAGTTCTTC. The whole variable domain, remainder taken from reference TRBV7-2 and TRBJ2-1, is GAGVSQSPSNKVTEKGKDVELRCDPISGHTALYWYRQSLGQGLEFLIYFQGNSAPDKSGLPSDRFSAERTGGSVSTLTIQRTQQEDSAVYLCASSLDRSNEQFFGPGTRLTVL.

The CDR3 DNA sequence: TGTGCCAGCAGCTTAGAGGCGGGAAGGGGCGAGCAGTACTTC. The encoded protein is CASSLEAGRGEQYF. The chain combines TRBV7-2 with TRBJ2-7; D is possibly TRBD2 (6 bases). CDR1 SGHTA and CDR2 FQGNSA come from the germline V gene. This CDR3 is 14 amino acids long. With 1 base removed from V and 6 bases from J, the gap between germline ends came to 13 bases.

The chain employs TRBV5-4 and TRBJ1-2; TRBD1 agrees at 8 bases. The germline gives CDR1 SGHNT, CDR2 YYREEE (reference sequence). J gave up 5 bases and V 5 bases, and 8 bases lay outside the gene matches. The CDR3 consists of 14 residues. CDR3 DNA: TGTGCCAGCAGGGGACAGGTGGATCTTTATGGCTACACCTTC. This translates into CASRGQVDLYGYTF. The whole variable domain, filled in from reference TRBV5-4 and TRBJ1-2, reads ETGVTQSPTHLIKTRGQQVTLRCSSQSGHNTVSWYQQALGQGPQFIFQYYREEENGRGNFPPRFSGLQFPNYSSELNVNALELDDSALYLCASRGQVDLYGYTFGSGTRLTVV.

V usage is TRBV7-2 and J usage is TRBJ1-3; TRBD1 might be the D (5 bases). Trimming took off 7 bases at V and 0 bases at J, with 19 bases between the two ends. Germline CDR1 reads SGHTA; CDR2 reads FQGNSA. The CDR3 totals 17 residues. The DNA for the CDR3 is TGTGCCAGCAACATCCAACCGACAGTTGGCTCTGGAAACACCATATATTTT. Its protein is CASNIQPTVGSGNTIYF.

V and J are TRBV25-1 and TRBJ1-2, with 7 bases aligning to TRBD1. The V gene's germline CDR1 is MGHDK and CDR2 SYGVNS. The junction had 5 bases not matched to a gene; V was cut back by 3 bases and J by 4 bases. CDR3 size: 14 residues. Written as DNA, the CDR3 is TGTGCCAGCAGTGAGGTGGGGGACAGCTATGGCTACACCTTC. This encodes CASSEVGDSYGYTF.

The genes are TRBV7-2 and TRBJ1-1; D ambiguous. The length of the CDR3 is 14 residues. Germline loops: CDR1 SGHTA, CDR2 FQGNSA. V was pared by 2 bases and J by 1 base, with 8 bases between. The CDR3 sequence: CASSLYSSNTEAFF. CDR3 in DNA: TGTGCCAGCAGCTTATACAGCTCGAACACTGAAGCTTTCTTT.

The rearrangement links TRBV30 to TRBJ2-7, with 7 bases that match TRBD2. Trimming cost V 1 base and J 2 bases; bases outside gene matches: 11. Germline V gene sequence: CDR1 GTSNPN, CDR2 SVGIG (reference sequence). This CDR3 has 16 residues. Written as DNA, the CDR3 is TGTGCCTGGAGTGAAGTTCACGGGAGGTTTACCTACGAGCAGTACTTC. It specifies CAWSEVHGRFTYEQYF.

The V and J genes are TRBV5-4 and TRBJ2-2, with 11 bases lining up with TRBD1. Trimming took 0 bases from V and 1 from J; bases not matched to a gene: 2. The CDR3 spans 17 residues. The germline gives CDR1 SGHNT, CDR2 YYREEE (reference sequence). In nucleotides, the CDR3 is TGTGCCAGCAGCTTGGCGGGACAGGGGGGGAACACCGGGGAGCTGTTTTTT. This encodes CASSLAGQGGNTGELFF. The complete variable domain, with remaining parts taken from reference TRBV5-4 and TRBJ2-2, reads ETGVTQSPTHLIKTRGQQVTLRCSSQSGHNTVSWYQQALGQGPQFIFQYYREEENGRGNFPPRFSGLQFPNYSSELNVNALELDDSALYLCASSLAGQGGNTGELFFGEGSRLTVL.

The chain recombines TRBV5-1 with TRBJ1-4, with D unclear. Germline V gene data show CDR1 as SGHRS and CDR2 as YFSETQ. V dropped 4 bases and J dropped 6 bases, with 16 bases sitting between them. The length of the CDR3 is 15 residues. The CDR3 here is CASSQLLGSDEKLFF. CDR3 nucleotide sequence: TGCGCCAGCAGCCAACTATTAGGGTCGGATGAAAAACTGTTTTTT.

As regards this clone: The sample holds other DNA sequences that translate to the same CDR3. This CDR3 is CASSLAVNTEAFF. The CDR3 DNA is TGTGCCAGCAGCTTAGCGGTGAACACTGAAGCTTTCTTT. This chain joins TRBV11-2 and TRBJ1-1, with unresolved D. The CDR3 runs 13 residues. Looked up from germline, CDR1 is SGHAT and CDR2 is FQNNGV. The V end was cut by 1 base, the J end by 0 bases, with 3 bases between.

CDR3 residues: CASSRRLAGTSYEQFF. CDR3 DNA: TGTGCCAGCAGCCGTCGCTTAGCGGGTACTAGCTATGAGCAGTTCTTC. The chain carries TRBV14 and TRBJ2-1, with 7 bases lining up with TRBD2. Germline V gene lookup returns CDR1 SGHDN and CDR2 FVKESK. V gave up 4 bases and J gave up 8 bases; unmatched junction bases: 14. CDR3 length: 16 amino acids. Complete variable domain (other parts from reference TRBV14 and TRBJ2-1): EAGVTQFPSHSVIEKGQTVTLRCDPISGHDNLYWYRRVMGKEIKFLLHFVKESKQDESGMPNNRFLAERTGGTYSTLKVQPAELEDSGVYFCASSRRLAGTSYEQFFGPGTRLTVL.

The genes are TRBV18 and TRBJ1-1; D remains ambiguous. The ends were cut back, 3 bases at V and 3 bases at J, with 17 bases in the middle. The CDR3 covers 16 residues. CDR1 and CDR2 from the germline V gene are KGHSH and LQKENI. CDR3 bases: TGTGCCAGCTCACCGCGTTCAAGTGGCGGCCACACTGAAGCTTTCTTT. Its protein is CASSPRSSGGHTEAFF.

The chain employs TRBV5-1 and TRBJ2-7; 14 bases are shared with TRBD2. Germline loops: CDR1 SGHRS, CDR2 YFSETQ. CDR3 length equals 15 residues. Trimming cost V 4 bases and J 7 bases; bases outside gene matches: 7. The CDR3 nucleotides read TGCGCCAGCAGCGCAGGACTAGCGGGAGGCGGAGAGCAGTACTTC. Translation gives CASSAGLAGGGEQYF. The whole variable domain, remainder taken from reference TRBV5-1 and TRBJ2-7, is KAGVTQTPRYLIKTRGQQVTLSCSPISGHRSVSWYQQTPGQGLQFLFEYFSETQRNKGNFPGRFSGRQFSNSRSEMNVSTLELGDSALYLCASSAGLAGGGEQYFGPGTRLTVT.

V is TRBV11-2 and J is TRBJ1-2, with D tentatively TRBD1 (5 bases). Germline V gene lookup returns CDR1 SGHAT and CDR2 FQNNGV. This CDR3 comprises 14 residues. The germline V and J ends were trimmed by 4 bases and 4 bases, with 13 bases remaining between them. The CDR3 is CASSSAPGLYGYTF. CDR3 coding DNA: TGTGCCAGCAGCTCAGCCCCGGGACTCTATGGCTACACCTTC.

The rearrangement links TRBV5-8 to TRBJ2-3; 8 nucleotides agree with TRBD1. The CDR3 extends over 14 amino acids. J lost 2 bases, V lost 8 bases, and 7 bases had no gene match. CDR1 and CDR2 (germline): SGHTS, YDEGEE. For the CDR3, the DNA is TGTGCCAGTTGCCGGACAGGGTTCACAGATACGCAGTATTTT. Translation: CASCRTGFTDTQYF.

The V gene is TRBV10-3, the J gene TRBJ2-3, with 9 bases fitting TRBD1. Trimming removed 0 bases from V and 3 bases from J; junction bases left unmatched: 4. The CDR3 spans 16 residues. Germline CDR1 is ENHRY and CDR2 is SYGVKD. The CDR3 region is CAISESTTGGTDTQYF. The CDR3 nucleotides are TGTGCCATCAGTGAGTCGACGACAGGGGGTACAGATACGCAGTATTTT.

The chain joins TRBV30 to TRBJ1-4; TRBD1 is a possible D gene (5 bases). With 2 bases removed from V and 13 bases from J, the gap between germline ends came to 17 bases. Germline V gene lookup returns CDR1 GTSNPN and CDR2 SVGIG (reference sequence). This CDR3 contains 13 residues. The CDR3: CAWSSMGRGSLFF. The CDR3 DNA reads TGTGCCTGGAGTTCGATGGGGCGAGGATCACTGTTTTTT.

The rearrangement links TRBV7-2 to TRBJ2-1, with 9 positions matching TRBD2. The junction had 2 bases not matched to a gene; V was cut back by 3 bases and J by 2 bases. Germline assignment: CDR1 SGHTA and CDR2 FQGNSA. This CDR3 contains 15 residues. CDR3 residues: CASSLGGRAYNEQFF. The CDR3 region has the DNA TGTGCCAGCAGCTTGGGCGGGAGGGCCTACAATGAGCAGTTCTTC.